This TCR beta chain was sequenced in a study of cytomegalovirus exposure and HLA in healthy donors. Whole-study context: There were approximately 80 million unique TCRs (from HLA-typed donors) in an early data release.

This clone came up once. What it recognizes is unknown. Study-wide findings and caveats: Altogether, 150 or so TCR beta chains were recorded as cytomegalovirus-associated. Indistinguishable V segments such as TRBV6-2 and TRBV6-3 were excluded.

At sampling all donors were nominally healthy, likely with unrecorded immune exposures. Both 60 Vbeta primers and 13 Jbeta primers went into the PCR. Method: immunoSEQ multiplex PCR; TCRdb's copy keeps in-frame clones and lacks some. Counted here are roughly 160,000 clones, 73% occurring once; the ten biggest clones make up under 5.5%. Germline CDR1 LGHNA, CDR2 YNFKEQ. CDR3 length equals 14 residues. V was clipped by 4 bases and J by 6 bases, with 12 bases between them. The chain combines TRBV4-2 with TRBJ2-2, with D maybe TRBD2 (5 bases). The sequence came from a woman aged 18-29 years in good health and CMV-seropositive. The sample comprised PBMCs. In DNA form, the CDR3 reads TGTGCCAGCAGCCCGAGGGTAGGCCCCGGGGAGCTGTTTTTT. Protein sequence: CASSPRVGPGELFF.